These T cell receptor beta chains were read from a single sample in a study of CD8 T cells in Susac syndrome. One entry per CDR3 protein, called by TCRdb with MiXCR from the immunoSEQ multiplex PCR reads. The table has roughly 130,000 distinct CDR3 sequences, around 94% seen once. The material sequenced was CD8+ T cells from PBMCs. The receptors were sampled from a human donor with Susac syndrome. Each CDR3 is given with its conserved first and last residue. D genes are given only for firm matches. Rows give clone size only sometimes, using once, few, many, or a class for an expanded clone.

>TRBJ2-7|NA|NA|TRBV4-3
CASSQEGTGGLFYEQYF
TGCGCCAGCAGCCAAGAGGGGACGGGGGGCCTGTTCTACGAGCAGTACTTC
>TRBJ1-4|once|TRBD1|TRBV5-1
CASSPTGQNEKLFF
TGCGCCAGCAGCCCCACGGGACAGAATGAAAAACTGTTTTTT
>TRBJ1-1|NA|NA|TRBV11-2
CASRGAGSVFTEAFF
TGTGCCAGCCGCGGCGCAGGGAGCGTTTTCACTGAAGCTTTCTTT
>TRBJ2-1|NA|TRBD2|TRBV20-1
CSSQAGLAGEQFF
TGCAGTTCTCAAGCCGGACTAGCGGGTGAGCAGTTCTTC
>TRBJ1-6|once|TRBD1|TRBV10-2
CASSEQGNSPLHF
TGCGCCAGCAGCGAACAGGGGAATTCACCCCTCCACTTT
>TRBJ2-6|NA|NA|TRBV4-1
CASSQAVSGANVLTF
TGCGCCAGCAGCCAAGCGGTCTCTGGGGCCAACGTCCTGACTTTC
>TRBJ2-7|NA|NA|TRBV27
CASRGLSYEQYF
TGTGCCAGCAGGGGTTTGTCGTACGAGCAGTACTTC
>TRBJ2-3|once|NA|TRBV10-2
CASSDPGSSTDTQYF
TGCGCCAGCAGTGATCCGGGGTCCTCCACAGATACGCAGTATTTT
>TRBJ2-2|NA|NA|TRBV29-1
CSARTGRAGELFF
TGCAGCGCTAGAACGGGTAGGGCCGGGGAGCTGTTTTTT
>TRBJ1-2|once|NA|TRBV5-1
CASSLGGKGYTF
TGCGCCAGCAGCTTAGGAGGAAAAGGCTACACCTTC
>TRBJ1-2|NA|TRBD1|TRBV6-2/TRBV6-3
CASSYVGRGNYGYTF
TGTGCCAGCAGTTATGTCGGCAGGGGGAACTATGGCTACACCTTC
>TRBJ1-6|NA|NA|TRBV27
CASSFGQLNSPLHF
TGTGCCAGCAGTTTCGGGCAGCTTAATTCACCCCTCCACTTT
>TRBJ2-7|NA|TRBD1|TRBV5-1
CASRRDSSYEQYF
TGCGCCAGCAGAAGGGACAGCTCCTACGAGCAGTACTTC
>TRBJ1-5|NA|NA|TRBV6-7
CASIVPIGNQPQHF
TGTGCCAGCATCGTGCCAATAGGCAATCAGCCCCAGCATTTT
>TRBJ2-1|NA|NA|TRBV2
CASSGQLYNEQFF
TGTGCCAGCAGTGGGCAGCTTTACAATGAGCAGTTCTTC
>TRBJ2-7|NA|TRBD1|TRBV2
CASRWTGDSYEQYF
TGTGCCAGCAGATGGACAGGGGATTCCTACGAGCAGTACTTC
>TRBJ1-3|NA|NA|TRBV14
CASSQYGTIYF
TGTGCCAGCAGCCAATATGGCACCATATATTTT
>TRBJ2-7|NA|NA|TRBV29-1
CSVEEQDSSYEQYF
TGCAGCGTTGAGGAACAGGACTCGTCCTACGAGCAGTACTTC
>TRBJ1-2|once|NA|TRBV29-1
CSVRDYYGYTF
TGCAGCGTTCGGGACTACTATGGCTACACCTTC
>TRBJ2-2|NA|NA|TRBV25-1
CASSGDNTGELFF
TGTGCCAGCAGCGGGGACAACACCGGGGAGCTGTTTTTT
>TRBJ2-7|NA|NA|TRBV20-1
CSARERGAEYEQYF
TGCAGTGCTAGAGAAAGGGGGGCGGAGTACGAGCAGTACTTC
>TRBJ1-1|NA|TRBD1|TRBV19
CASSAGTGTEAFF
TGTGCCAGTAGTGCAGGGACAGGGACTGAAGCTTTCTTT
>TRBJ1-4|NA|NA|TRBV9
CASTPEGGFNEKLFF
TGTGCCAGCACGCCCGAGGGGGGTTTTAATGAAAAACTGTTTTTT
>TRBJ2-3|NA|NA|TRBV7-9
CASSEPDTQYF
TGTGCCAGCAGCGAGCCAGATACGCAGTATTTT
>TRBJ2-7|NA|NA|TRBV27
CASSPRRVYEQYF
TGTGCCAGCAGTCCCCGCCGGGTCTACGAGCAGTACTTC
>TRBJ2-3|NA|NA|TRBV20-1
CSAPDGAEADTQYF
TGCAGTGCCCCGGATGGGGCTGAGGCAGATACGCAGTATTTT
>TRBJ2-5|NA|TRBD2|TRBV29-1
CSVEWGTSGVIETQYF
TGCAGCGTTGAATGGGGAACTAGCGGGGTTATAGAGACCCAGTACTTC
>TRBJ1-1|NA|NA|TRBV4-1
CASSQVQRALDTEAFF
TGCGCCAGCAGCCAAGTACAACGGGCTCTGGACACTGAAGCTTTCTTT
>TRBJ1-1|once|NA|TRBV20-1
CSARVGTEAFF
TGCAGTGCCCGAGTAGGGACTGAAGCTTTCTTT
>TRBJ2-7|NA|NA|TRBV6-5
CASSYTLDYEQYF
TGTGCCAGCAGTTACACCCTCGACTACGAGCAGTACTTC
>TRBJ2-7|NA|NA|TRBV29-1
CSVVADQLYEQYF
TGCAGCGTTGTGGCCGATCAGCTCTACGAGCAGTACTTC
>TRBJ2-5|NA|TRBD1|TRBV12-3/TRBV12-4
CASSTDRDGKTQYF
TGTGCCAGCAGTACCGACAGGGATGGAAAGACCCAGTACTTC
>TRBJ2-2|NA|TRBD2|TRBV4-1
CASSQEAGGAPGELFF
TGCGCCAGCAGCCAAGAAGCGGGGGGGGCCCCCGGGGAGCTGTTTTTT
>TRBJ2-3|NA|TRBD2|TRBV9
CASSGLPSGGFTDTQYF
TGTGCCAGCAGCGGACTACCTAGCGGGGGGTTCACAGATACGCAGTATTTT
>TRBJ2-1|NA|TRBD2|TRBV24-1
CATSDGGLSGGAVEQFF
TGTGCCACCAGTGATGGGGGTTTAAGCGGGGGGGCGGTTGAGCAGTTCTTC
>TRBJ2-1|NA|NA|TRBV10-3
CAISEPGTINNEQFF
TGTGCCATCAGTGAGCCTGGGACCATCAACAATGAGCAGTTCTTC
>TRBJ2-7|NA|NA|TRBV29-1
CSVEKTDPYEQYF
TGCAGCGTTGAAAAGACGGACCCCTACGAGCAGTACTTC
>TRBJ1-4|NA|NA|TRBV7-2
CASSSHWGAGEKLFF
TGTGCCAGCAGCTCCCACTGGGGGGCAGGGGAAAAACTGTTTTTT
>TRBJ1-2|NA|NA|TRBV6-2/TRBV6-3
CASTLQGNYGYTF
TGTGCCAGCACCCTACAGGGAAACTATGGCTACACCTTC
>TRBJ2-1|NA|NA|TRBV10-3
CAIRGPGSHNEQFF
TGTGCCATCAGGGGACCAGGGTCCCACAATGAGCAGTTCTTC
>TRBJ2-7|NA|NA|TRBV4-1
CASSQELRENYEQYF
TGCGCCAGCAGCCAAGAACTCCGTGAGAACTACGAGCAGTACTTC
>TRBJ2-1|NA|NA|TRBV6-2/TRBV6-3
CASKGINEQFF
TGTGCCAGCAAGGGCATCAATGAGCAGTTCTTC
>TRBJ1-1|NA|NA|TRBV6-5
CASSYLAEMNTEAFF
TGTGCCAGCAGTTACTTAGCAGAAATGAACACTGAAGCTTTCTTT
>TRBJ2-2|NA|NA|TRBV15
CATSRVLNTGELFF
TGTGCCACCAGCAGAGTACTGAACACCGGGGAGCTGTTTTTT
>TRBJ2-7|once|TRBD1|TRBV7-2
CASSFKGASGYEQYF
TGTGCCAGCAGCTTTAAGGGGGCGTCGGGCTACGAGCAGTACTTC
>TRBJ2-7|NA|NA|TRBV4-1
CASSRQESYEQYF
TGCGCCAGCAGCAGACAGGAGTCCTACGAGCAGTACTTC
>TRBJ1-4|NA|TRBD1|TRBV3-1
CASSGTEDEKLFF
TGTGCCAGCAGCGGGACAGAGGATGAAAAACTGTTTTTT